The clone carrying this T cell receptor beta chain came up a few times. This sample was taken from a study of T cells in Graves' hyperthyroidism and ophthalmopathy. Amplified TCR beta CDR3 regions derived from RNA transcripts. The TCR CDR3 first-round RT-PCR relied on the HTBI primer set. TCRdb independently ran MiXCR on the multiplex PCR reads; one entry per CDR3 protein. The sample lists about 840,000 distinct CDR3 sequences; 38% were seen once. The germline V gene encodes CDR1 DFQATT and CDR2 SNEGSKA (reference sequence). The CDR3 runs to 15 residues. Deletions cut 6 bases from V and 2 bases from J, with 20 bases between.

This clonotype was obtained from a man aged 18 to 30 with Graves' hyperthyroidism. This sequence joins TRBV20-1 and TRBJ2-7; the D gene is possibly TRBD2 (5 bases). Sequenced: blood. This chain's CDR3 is CSAPNQDSPTYEQYF. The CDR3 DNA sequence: TGCAGTGCACCCAACCAGGACTCTCCTACCTACGAGCAGTACTTC.